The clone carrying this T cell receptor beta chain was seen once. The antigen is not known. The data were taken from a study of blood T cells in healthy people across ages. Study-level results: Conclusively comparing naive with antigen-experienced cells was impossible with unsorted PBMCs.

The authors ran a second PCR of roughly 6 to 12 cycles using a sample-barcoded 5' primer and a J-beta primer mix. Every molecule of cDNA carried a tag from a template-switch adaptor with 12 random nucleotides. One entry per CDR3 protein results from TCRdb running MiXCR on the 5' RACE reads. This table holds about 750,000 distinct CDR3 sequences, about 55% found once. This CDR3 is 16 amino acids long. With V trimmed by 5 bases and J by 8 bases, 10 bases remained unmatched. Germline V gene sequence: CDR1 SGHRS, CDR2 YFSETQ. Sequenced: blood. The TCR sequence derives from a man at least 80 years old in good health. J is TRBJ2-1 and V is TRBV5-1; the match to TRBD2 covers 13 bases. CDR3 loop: CASSIRTSGSFDEQFF. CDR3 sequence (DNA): TGCGCCAGCAGTATACGGACTAGCGGGAGTTTCGATGAGCAGTTCTTC.